This T cell receptor beta chain was obtained from a study of T cell responses to AZD1222 COVID-19 vaccine. Germline assignment: CDR1 LGHNA and CDR2 YSLEER. J was trimmed by 0 bases and V by 3 bases; bases with no gene match: 2. CDR3 length: 15 amino acids. Assay: immunoSEQ multiplex PCR; the TCRdb copy retains only in-frame clones and omits some. The sample carries about 120,000 clones, about 93% recorded once. This sequence joins TRBV4-3 and TRBJ2-3, with 8 bases aligning to TRBD1. The specimen comprised peripheral blood, sampled 28 days after the second AZD1222 dose. The source is an adult who received the AZD1222 COVID-19 vaccine. CDR3 nucleotide sequence: TGCGCCAGCAGCCAGGACAGGGTTAGCACAGATACGCAGTATTTT. Its translation: CASSQDRVSTDTQYF.